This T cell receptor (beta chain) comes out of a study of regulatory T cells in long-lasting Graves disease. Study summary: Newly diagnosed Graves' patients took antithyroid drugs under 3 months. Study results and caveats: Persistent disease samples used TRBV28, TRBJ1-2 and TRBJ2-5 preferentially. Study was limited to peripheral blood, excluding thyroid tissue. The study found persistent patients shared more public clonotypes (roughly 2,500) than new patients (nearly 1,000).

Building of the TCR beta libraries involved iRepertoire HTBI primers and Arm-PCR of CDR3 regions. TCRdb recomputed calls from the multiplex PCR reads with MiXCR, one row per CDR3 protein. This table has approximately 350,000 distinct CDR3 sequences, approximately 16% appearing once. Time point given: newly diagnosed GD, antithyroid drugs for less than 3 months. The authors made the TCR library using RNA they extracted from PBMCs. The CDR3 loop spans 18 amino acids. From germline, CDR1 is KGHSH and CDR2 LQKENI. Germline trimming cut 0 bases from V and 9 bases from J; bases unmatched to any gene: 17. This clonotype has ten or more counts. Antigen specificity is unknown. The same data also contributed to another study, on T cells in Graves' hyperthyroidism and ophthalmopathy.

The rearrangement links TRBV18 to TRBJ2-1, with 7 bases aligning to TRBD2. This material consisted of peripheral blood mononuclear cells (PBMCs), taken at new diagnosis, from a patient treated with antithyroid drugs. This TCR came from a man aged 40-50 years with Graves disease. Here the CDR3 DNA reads TGTGCCAGCTCACCACCCTGGGCCCGCGGCGGGGGAAAGGGTGAGCAGTTCTTC. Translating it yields CASSPPWARGGGKGEQFF.